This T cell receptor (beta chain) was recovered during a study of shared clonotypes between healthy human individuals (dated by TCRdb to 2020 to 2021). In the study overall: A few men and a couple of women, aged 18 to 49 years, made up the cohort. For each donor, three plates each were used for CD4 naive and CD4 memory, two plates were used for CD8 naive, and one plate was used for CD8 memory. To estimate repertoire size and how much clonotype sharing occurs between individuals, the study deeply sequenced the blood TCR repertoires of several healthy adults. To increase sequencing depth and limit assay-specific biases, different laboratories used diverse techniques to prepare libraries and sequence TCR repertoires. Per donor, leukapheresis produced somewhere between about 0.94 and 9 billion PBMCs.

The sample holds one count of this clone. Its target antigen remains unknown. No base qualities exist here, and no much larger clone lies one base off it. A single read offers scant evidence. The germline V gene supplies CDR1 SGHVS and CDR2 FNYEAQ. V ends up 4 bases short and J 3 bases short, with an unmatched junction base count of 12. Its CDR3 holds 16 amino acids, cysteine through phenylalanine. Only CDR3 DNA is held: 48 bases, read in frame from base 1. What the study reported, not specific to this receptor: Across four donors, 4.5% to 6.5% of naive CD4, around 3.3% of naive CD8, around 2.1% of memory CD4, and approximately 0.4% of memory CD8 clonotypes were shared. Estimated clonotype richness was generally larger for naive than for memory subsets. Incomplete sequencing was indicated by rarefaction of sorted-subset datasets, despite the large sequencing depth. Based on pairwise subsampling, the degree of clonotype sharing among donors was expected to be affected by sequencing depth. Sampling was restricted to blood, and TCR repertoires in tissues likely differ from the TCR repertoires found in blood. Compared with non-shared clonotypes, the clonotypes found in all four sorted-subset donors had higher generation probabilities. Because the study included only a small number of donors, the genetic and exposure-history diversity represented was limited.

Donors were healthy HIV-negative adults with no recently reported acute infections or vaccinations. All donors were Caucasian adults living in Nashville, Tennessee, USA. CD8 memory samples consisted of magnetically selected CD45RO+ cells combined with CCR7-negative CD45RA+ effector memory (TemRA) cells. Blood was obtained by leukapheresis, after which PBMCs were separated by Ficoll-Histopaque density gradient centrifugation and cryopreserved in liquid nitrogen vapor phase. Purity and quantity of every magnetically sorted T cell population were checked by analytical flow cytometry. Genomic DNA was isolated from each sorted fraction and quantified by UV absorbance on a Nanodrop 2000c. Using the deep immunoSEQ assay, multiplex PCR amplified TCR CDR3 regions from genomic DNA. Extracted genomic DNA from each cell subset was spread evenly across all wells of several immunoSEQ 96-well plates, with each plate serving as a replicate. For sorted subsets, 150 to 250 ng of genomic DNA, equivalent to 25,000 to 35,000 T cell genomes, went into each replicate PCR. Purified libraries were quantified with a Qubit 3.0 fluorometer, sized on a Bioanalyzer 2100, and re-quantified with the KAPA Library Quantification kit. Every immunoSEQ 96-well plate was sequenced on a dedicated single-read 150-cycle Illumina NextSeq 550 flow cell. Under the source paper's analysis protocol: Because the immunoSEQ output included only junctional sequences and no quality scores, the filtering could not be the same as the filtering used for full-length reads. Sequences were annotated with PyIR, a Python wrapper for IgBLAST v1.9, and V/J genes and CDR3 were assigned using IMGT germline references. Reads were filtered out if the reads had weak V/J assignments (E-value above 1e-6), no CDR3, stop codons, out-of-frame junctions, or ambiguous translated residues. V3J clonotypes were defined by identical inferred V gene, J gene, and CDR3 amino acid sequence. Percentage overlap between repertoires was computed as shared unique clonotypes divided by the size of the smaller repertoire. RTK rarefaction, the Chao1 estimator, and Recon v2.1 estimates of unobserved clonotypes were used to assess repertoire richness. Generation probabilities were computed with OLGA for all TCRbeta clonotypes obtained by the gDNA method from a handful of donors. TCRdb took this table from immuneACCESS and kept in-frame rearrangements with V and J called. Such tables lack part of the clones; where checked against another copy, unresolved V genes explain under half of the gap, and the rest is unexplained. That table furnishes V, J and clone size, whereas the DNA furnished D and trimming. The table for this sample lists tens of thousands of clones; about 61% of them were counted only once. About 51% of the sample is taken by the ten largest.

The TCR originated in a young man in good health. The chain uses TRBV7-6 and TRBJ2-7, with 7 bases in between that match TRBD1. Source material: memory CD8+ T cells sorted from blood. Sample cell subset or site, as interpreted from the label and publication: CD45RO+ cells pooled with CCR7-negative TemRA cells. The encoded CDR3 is CASSSRQGNSGYEQYF. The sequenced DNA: TGTGCCAGCAGCTCGAGACAGGGAAACAGTGGCTACGAGCAGTACTTC.